This T cell receptor beta chain was observed in a study of breast tumors, draining lymph nodes, adjacent tissues. The germline CDR1 and CDR2 sequences are ENHRY and SYGVKD. With 9 bases clipped from V and 2 bases from J, the junction kept 6 bases outside the gene matches. The CDR3 totals 13 residues. Axillary draining lymph nodes of breast cancer patients supplied the node samples. This clonotype was counted ten times or more. MiXCR, run by TCRdb on the multiplex PCR reads, gives a single entry per CDR3 protein. The sample has 130,000 or so distinct CDR3 sequences, approximately 32% seen once; the top ten hold less than 2.5%.

The chain combines TRBV10-3 with TRBJ1-1, with 7 bases lining up with TRBD1. The source of this sequence is a female donor with breast cancer. Some clones in this sample may be carry-over from other donors' samples. Sequencing was performed on axillary lymph node tissue. The DNA for the CDR3 is TGTGCCATACGTACAGGGGTTAACACTGAAGCTTTCTTT. It codes for CAIRTGVNTEAFF.